Shown below are 20 T cell receptor beta chains from a single sample sequenced in a study of OX40 agonist ivuxolimab in advanced cancers. Profiling relied on immunoSEQ multiplex PCR, and the TCRdb table lists in-frame clones only, not all of them. The data hold approximately 21,000 clones, with around 82% observed a single time. The sample here was CD4+ or CD8+ T cells sorted from blood, taken in a trial of the OX40 agonist ivuxolimab. All receptors come from an adult with an advanced solid tumor such as melanoma, head and neck, liver or kidney cancer.

This clone has a single count. The chain joins TRBV11-3 to TRBJ2-5, with 8 bases lining up with TRBD2. Germline CDR1 reads SGHNT; CDR2 reads YENEEA. Trimming took 1 base from V and 1 from J; bases not matched to a gene: 2. CDR3 length: 15 amino acids. The CDR3 DNA reads as TGTGCCAGCAGCTTAGCCGGGAGGGTCCAAGAGACCCAGTACTTC. Its translation is CASSLAGRVQETQYF.

This chain connects TRBV18 to TRBJ1-5; 8 nucleotides match TRBD1. CDR1 is KGHSH, CDR2 LQKENI, per germline. This CDR3 contains 14 residues. Trimming took 4 bases from V and 5 from J; bases not matched to a gene: 4. The CDR3 loop reads CASSHQQGDQPQHF. CDR3 nucleotide sequence: TGTGCCAGCTCACATCAACAGGGGGATCAGCCCCAGCATTTT.

The CDR3 sequence is CASSEDGARGEQYF. For the CDR3, the DNA is TGTGCCAGCAGTGAGGACGGGGCTCGGGGCGAGCAGTACTTC. The genes are TRBV7-3 and TRBJ2-7, with D possibly being TRBD1 or TRBD2 (5 bases each). Trimming removed 6 bases at V and 6 bases at J, with 18 bases between. The CDR3 extends over 14 amino acids. CDR1 SGHTA and CDR2 FQGTGA come from the germline V gene.

The chain has TRBV5-4 and TRBJ2-5, with 13 bases matching TRBD2. The J call may be mistaken, given a closer DNA end match to TRBJ2-7. The CDR3 contains 14 residues. Germline loops: CDR1 SGHNT, CDR2 YYREEE (reference sequence). The CDR3 loop is CASSPGLAGYEQYF. CDR3 nucleotides: TGTGCCAGCAGCCCGGGACTAGCGGGATACGAGCAGTACTTC.

The V call is TRBV29-1, the J call TRBJ2-1; no firm D call. CDR3 size: 13 residues. The germline V gene encodes CDR1 SQVTM and CDR2 ANQGSEA. The ends were cut back, 5 bases at V and 0 bases at J, with 8 bases in the middle. Here the CDR3 DNA reads TGCAGCGTTTCCCCTGCCTCCTACAATGAGCAGTTCTTC. Protein sequence: CSVSPASYNEQFF.

This clone appeared a single time. The J gene is TRBJ2-3, the V gene TRBV27; maybe TRBD1 (5 bases). Germline CDR1 is MNHEY and CDR2 is SMNVEV (reference sequence). The CDR3 covers 14 residues. Trimming cost V 4 bases and J 6 bases, with 14 bases left between them. CDR3 nucleotides: TGTGCCAGCAGTTCACGACAGAGCCATGATACGCAGTATTTT. It is translated as CASSSRQSHDTQYF.

The chain recombines TRBV11-2 with TRBJ2-7; D call uncertain. This CDR3 contains 11 residues. Germline CDR1 is SGHAT and CDR2 is FQNNGV. Trimming pared 2 bases from V and 3 bases from J, leaving 2 bases between. CDR3 nucleotide sequence: TGTGCCAGCAGCTTACACTACGAGCAGTACTTC. Residues: CASSLHYEQYF.

This chain joins TRBV5-1 and TRBJ2-5; TRBD2 might be the D (5 bases). This CDR3 is 15 amino acids long. Between the trimmed V and J ends, which lost 4 bases and 4 bases, there was a span of 17 bases. Germline values: CDR1 SGHRS, CDR2 YFSETQ. This chain's CDR3 is CASSTQDAAGETQYF. CDR3 nucleotides: TGCGCCAGCAGCACCCAGGACGCCGCGGGAGAGACCCAGTACTTC. The full variable domain, rest sourced from reference TRBV5-1 and TRBJ2-5, is KAGVTQTPRYLIKTRGQQVTLSCSPISGHRSVSWYQQTPGQGLQFLFEYFSETQRNKGNFPGRFSGRQFSNSRSEMNVSTLELGDSALYLCASSTQDAAGETQYFGPGTRLLVL.

This chain joins TRBV6-5 and TRBJ2-1; D gene unclear. This CDR3 spans 10 amino acids. Germline V lookup: CDR1 MNHEY, CDR2 SVGAGI. Deletions cut 2 bases from V and 10 bases from J, with 3 bases between. The CDR3: CASSYPEQFF. The CDR3 DNA is TGTGCCAGCAGTTACCCCGAGCAGTTCTTC.

The J gene is TRBJ2-5, the V gene TRBV9; TRBD1 agrees at 9 bases. The CDR3 has 15 amino acids. The V gene end was trimmed by 3 bases and the J gene end by 2 bases; junction bases not matched to a gene: 5. CDR1 and CDR2 from the germline V gene are SGDLS and YYNGEE. CDR3 protein: CASSGGTGQQETQYF. The CDR3 bases are TGTGCCAGCAGCGGAGGGACAGGGCAACAAGAGACCCAGTACTTC.

This CDR3 reads CASTRSEQYF. The CDR3 region has the DNA TGTGCCAGCACTCGTTCCGAGCAGTACTTC. The genes are TRBV27 and TRBJ2-7; no clear D. The V gene lost 7 bases and the J gene lost 6 bases, with 7 bases spanning the gap. The CDR3 loop spans 10 amino acids. Per the germline V gene, CDR1 is MNHEY and CDR2 is SMNVEV (reference sequence).

The V and J genes are TRBV6-5 and TRBJ2-7, with 8 bases identical to TRBD2. The V gene's germline CDR1 is MNHEY and CDR2 SVGAGI. The trim removed 0 bases at V and 3 bases at J, leaving 4 bases unmatched. This CDR3 contains 15 residues. This CDR3 is CASSYSTGGGYEQYF. CDR3 in DNA: TGTGCCAGCAGTTACTCGACGGGGGGGGGCTACGAGCAGTACTTC.

The J gene is TRBJ2-5, the V gene TRBV11-2, with 9 bases identical to TRBD2. The germline V gene has CDR1 SGHAT and CDR2 FQNNGV. There are 17 residues in the CDR3. Germline trimming cut 5 bases from V and 5 bases from J; bases unmatched to any gene: 15. This CDR3 is CASSPLFGLAGTETQYF. In nucleotides, the CDR3 is TGTGCCAGCAGCCCCTTATTCGGGCTAGCGGGAACGGAGACCCAGTACTTC.

The J gene is TRBJ2-7, the V gene TRBV5-1, with D possibly TRBD1 on 6 matching bases. Germline loops: CDR1 SGHRS, CDR2 YFSETQ. This CDR3 is 14 amino acids long. Trimming shortened V by 4 bases and J by 3 bases, and 14 bases separated the two germline ends. The CDR3, as DNA: TGCGCCAGCAGCCCCGGACAGACAAACTACGAGCAGTACTTC. It codes for CASSPGQTNYEQYF.

The genes are TRBV19 and TRBJ2-3; 8 bases agree with TRBD2. Per the germline V gene, CDR1 is LNHDA and CDR2 is SQIVND (reference sequence). V lost 6 bases, J lost 6 bases, and 17 bases stayed unmatched. The CDR3 consists of 17 residues. CDR3 coding DNA: TGTGCCAGTAGCTCCCGCAGAGTAGCGGGGAGTCGGGATACGCAGTATTTT. Amino acid sequence: CASSSRRVAGSRDTQYF.

The chain links TRBV19 to TRBJ1-1; D is undetermined. V lost 3 bases and J lost 1, with 9 bases in between. This CDR3 spans 14 amino acids. Germline V gene lookup returns CDR1 LNHDA and CDR2 SQIVND (reference sequence). CDR3 in DNA: TGTGCCAGTAGTATGGGTCAGACGAACACTGAAGCTTTCTTT. Amino acids: CASSMGQTNTEAFF.

The genes are TRBV7-9 and TRBJ2-2; D might be TRBD2 (5 bases). Trimming removed 5 bases at V and 7 bases at J, with 23 bases between. The CDR3 has 17 residues. Per the germline V gene, CDR1 is SEHNR and CDR2 is FQNEAQ (reference sequence). The CDR3 spells CASSPPLREKRSGELFF. CDR3 DNA: TGTGCCAGCAGCCCCCCCCTGAGGGAGAAGCGGAGCGGGGAGCTGTTTTTT.

This rearrangement joins TRBV5-4 to TRBJ2-2; no firm D call. The germline gives CDR1 SGHNT, CDR2 YYREEE (reference sequence). There are 14 residues in the CDR3. V was cut by 1 base and J by 1 base, with 5 bases left in between. CDR3 sequence: CASSLYQNTGELFF. For the CDR3, the DNA is TGTGCCAGCAGCTTGTACCAGAACACCGGGGAGCTGTTTTTT.

The chain recombines TRBV11-2 with TRBJ2-6; 12 bases are shared with TRBD2. V shed 1 base, J shed 5 bases, and the junction held 9 bases outside the gene matches. The CDR3 sequence is 19 residues long. CDR1 and CDR2 (germline): SGHAT, FQNNGV. CDR3 nucleotide sequence: TGTGCCAGCAGCTTAGTTCGCCTAGCGGGAGGGCGGAGGGCCAACGTCCTGACTTTC. Protein sequence: CASSLVRLAGGRRANVLTF. The full variable domain, in which reference TRBV11-2 and TRBJ2-6 provide the parts outside the CDR3, is EAGVAQSPRYKIIEKRQSVAFWCNPISGHATLYWYQQILGQGPKLLIQFQNNGVVDDSQLPKDRFSAERLKGVDSTLKIQPAKLEDSAVYLCASSLVRLAGGRRANVLTFGAGSRLTVL.

The sample holds one count of this clone. The J gene is TRBJ1-2, the V gene TRBV5-1, with D unclear. Germline CDR1 is SGHRS and CDR2 is YFSETQ. V was trimmed by 4 bases and J by 5 bases, leaving 12 bases between them. The CDR3 sequence is 13 residues long. In DNA form, the CDR3 reads TGCGCCAGCAGCCAAGAGGGTATATATGGCTACACCTTC. Amino acid sequence: CASSQEGIYGYTF.